This passage covers 14 T cell receptor beta chains from one sample sequenced in a study of T-cell reconstitution after alpha-beta-depleted transplantation in children. Unique molecular identifiers were used to barcode this TCRbeta library. TCRdb reanalysed the PCR reads using MiXCR and keeps one entry per CDR3 protein. The sample lists approximately 350,000 distinct CDR3 sequences, more than 10% seen once, with approximately 4.2% in the top ten. The specimen comprised PBMCs, sampled from the stem cell graft. Receptors were obtained from a human donor who donated a stem cell graft to a child with Fanconi anemia.

This clonotype was found a few times. The chain has TRBV28 and TRBJ2-1; 7 bases are a match to TRBD1. Germline assignment: CDR1 MDHEN and CDR2 SYDVKM. The CDR3 is 15 residues long. V gave up 1 base and J gave up 5 bases; unmatched junction bases: 5. DNA of the CDR3: TGTGCCAGCAGTTTATTAGGGACAGACGACAATGAGCAGTTCTTC. Translation gives CASSLLGTDDNEQFF.

This chain links TRBV7-6 with TRBJ1-6; 7 nucleotides align to TRBD1. This CDR3 spans 15 amino acids. Per the germline V gene, CDR1 is SGHVS and CDR2 is FNYEAQ. The V and J ends lost 4 bases and 9 bases, in that order; junction bases with no gene match: 9. The CDR3 sequence is CASSSEGAALSPLHF. CDR3 nucleotide sequence: TGTGCCAGCAGCTCAGAGGGGGCAGCCCTTTCACCCCTCCACTTT.

The chain recombines TRBV20-1 with TRBJ1-6, with D possibly TRBD1 on 6 matching bases. CDR3 size: 14 residues. Germline V gene data show CDR1 as DFQATT and CDR2 as SNEGSKA (reference sequence). V was pared by 6 bases and J by 3 bases, with 12 bases between. DNA for the CDR3: TGCAGTGCCAGGGGTCGTAGCTATAATTCACCCCTCCACTTT. The encoded protein is CSARGRSYNSPLHF.

This clonotype was seen ten or more times. This sequence joins TRBV5-6 and TRBJ2-1, with 7 bases that match TRBD1. V lost 0 bases, J lost 5 bases, and 5 bases stayed unmatched. CDR1 SGHDT and CDR2 YYEEEE come from the germline V gene. The CDR3 extends over 15 amino acids. The DNA of the CDR3 is TGTGCCAGCAGCTTGGAACAGGGGCTAAACAATGAGCAGTTCTTC. Encoded protein: CASSLEQGLNNEQFF.

This clonotype was seen ten or more times. This chain connects TRBV5-1 to TRBJ2-5; D gene ambiguous. The V end was cut by 0 bases, the J end by 5 bases, with 8 bases between. Germline V gene data show CDR1 as SGHRS and CDR2 as YFSETQ. This CDR3 has 13 residues. CDR3 nucleotides: TGCGCCAGCAGCTTGGCAGTGGGGGAGACCCAGTACTTC. Protein: CASSLAVGETQYF.

Ten or more counts support this clonotype. The chain links TRBV29-1 to TRBJ2-7; D tentatively reads TRBD1 or TRBD2 (5 bases each). The CDR3 length is 14 residues. Germline CDR1 and CDR2: SQVTM and ANQGSEA. Trimming cost V 0 bases and J 0 bases, with 9 bases left between them. CDR3 loop: CSVEDRESSYEQYV. CDR3 DNA sequence: TGCAGCGTTGAAGACAGGGAGAGCTCCTACGAGCAGTACGTC.

The V gene is TRBV18, the J gene TRBJ1-2; 7 bases match TRBD1. The V segment lost 0 bases and the J segment 2 bases; nucleotides outside the gene matches: 3. Germline V gives CDR1 KGHSH, CDR2 LQKENI. The CDR3 extends over 15 amino acids. CDR3 DNA: TGTGCCAGCTCACCACCGACAGGGACCAACTATGGCTACACCTTC. Translating gives CASSPPTGTNYGYTF. The entire variable domain, with the rest obtained from reference TRBV18 and TRBJ1-2, is as follows: NAGVMQNPRHLVRRRGQEARLRCSPMKGHSHVYWYRQLPEEGLKFMVYLQKENIIDESGMPKERFSAEFPKEGPSILRIQQVVRGDSAAYFCASSPPTGTNYGYTFGSGTRLTVV.

This chain joins TRBV29-1 and TRBJ2-7, with 7 nucleotides matching TRBD1. The germline gives CDR1 SQVTM, CDR2 ANQGSEA. With 4 bases clipped from V and 3 bases from J, the junction kept 12 bases outside the gene matches. This CDR3 contains 15 residues. The CDR3 here is CSVVPQGPSIYEQYF. The CDR3 bases are TGCAGCGTTGTGCCACAGGGGCCCTCCATCTACGAGCAGTACTTC.

This clonotype was picked up many times. This chain links TRBV29-1 with TRBJ2-2; D is possibly TRBD1 (5 bases). Per germline, CDR1 SQVTM and CDR2 ANQGSEA. There are 11 residues in the CDR3. V was cut by 4 bases and J by 6 bases, with 6 bases left in between. The CDR3, as DNA: TGCAGCGTTGTAGGGGCCGGGGAGCTGTTTTTT. As protein: CSVVGAGELFF.

The chain has TRBV7-6 and TRBJ1-1; 7 bases fit TRBD1. Germline V lookup: CDR1 SGHVS, CDR2 FNYEAQ. The CDR3 is 14 amino acids. Unmatched junction bases numbered 3, after V lost 2 bases and J lost 3 bases. The CDR3 bases are TGTGCCAGCAGCTTACAGGGGGTGCACACTGAAGCTTTCTTT. This translates into CASSLQGVHTEAFF.

This clonotype was counted many times. This rearrangement joins TRBV5-1 to TRBJ1-1; D perhaps matches TRBD1 (5 bases). The V gene's germline CDR1 is SGHRS and CDR2 YFSETQ. The CDR3 runs 14 residues. V was trimmed by 0 bases and J by 3 bases, leaving 9 bases between them. In DNA, the CDR3 is TGCGCCAGCAGCTTGGTGGGGGGGGACACTGAAGCTTTCTTT. Protein sequence: CASSLVGGDTEAFF.

This chain joins TRBV5-1 and TRBJ1-2; D gene unclear. The CDR3 extends over 14 amino acids. V was shortened by 7 bases and J by 4 bases, with 17 bases between the two germline ends. CDR1 is SGHRS, CDR2 YFSETQ, per germline. The CDR3 DNA follows: TGCGCCAGCTCCGCCGACGTGGGAGGCTATGGCTACACCTTC. This codes for CASSADVGGYGYTF. Variable domain in full (rest from reference TRBV5-1 and TRBJ1-2): KAGVTQTPRYLIKTRGQQVTLSCSPISGHRSVSWYQQTPGQGLQFLFEYFSETQRNKGNFPGRFSGRQFSNSRSEMNVSTLELGDSALYLCASSADVGGYGYTFGSGTRLTVV.

This clonotype was seen a few times. The CDR3 is CASSFSGLQFF. Written as DNA, the CDR3 is TGTGCCAGCAGCTTCAGCGGATTGCAGTTCTTC. The rearrangement uses TRBV13 and TRBJ2-1; tentatively, D is TRBD2 (5 bases). The CDR3 spans 11 residues. CDR1 is PRHDT and CDR2 is FYEKMQ in the germline V gene (reference sequence). V lost 3 bases to trimming and J lost 12 bases, with 9 bases between them.

There are a few counts of this clonotype. This rearrangement joins TRBV4-2 to TRBJ2-7; D gene ambiguous. With 0 bases removed from V and 3 bases from J, the gap between germline ends came to 6 bases. The CDR3 length is 13 residues. Germline CDR1 and CDR2: LGHNA and YNFKEQ. The CDR3 bases are TGTGCCAGCAGCCAAGATCTACTCTACGAGCAGTACGTC. This translates into CASSQDLLYEQYV.